The clone carrying this TCR beta chain was counted at least ten times. V lost 3 bases and J 1 base, leaving 4 bases between the germline ends. CDR3 length equals 12 residues. Germline CDR1 DFQATT, CDR2 SNEGSKA (reference sequence). The data derive from a study of early T cells in non-severe SARS-CoV-2 infection. TCRdb independently ran MiXCR on the 5' RACE reads; one entry per CDR3 protein. The data contain under 60,000 distinct CDR3 sequences, 8.7% of them singletons. The source material was whole blood, sampled at baseline. The clonotype comes from an adult who was a healthcare worker with PCR-confirmed SARS-CoV-2 infection or an uninfected control (not recorded which). This chain joins TRBV20-1 and TRBJ2-1; unclear D gene. This CDR3 is CSASASYNEQFF. Written as DNA, the CDR3 is TGCAGTGCTAGCGCTTCCTACAATGAGCAGTTCTTC.